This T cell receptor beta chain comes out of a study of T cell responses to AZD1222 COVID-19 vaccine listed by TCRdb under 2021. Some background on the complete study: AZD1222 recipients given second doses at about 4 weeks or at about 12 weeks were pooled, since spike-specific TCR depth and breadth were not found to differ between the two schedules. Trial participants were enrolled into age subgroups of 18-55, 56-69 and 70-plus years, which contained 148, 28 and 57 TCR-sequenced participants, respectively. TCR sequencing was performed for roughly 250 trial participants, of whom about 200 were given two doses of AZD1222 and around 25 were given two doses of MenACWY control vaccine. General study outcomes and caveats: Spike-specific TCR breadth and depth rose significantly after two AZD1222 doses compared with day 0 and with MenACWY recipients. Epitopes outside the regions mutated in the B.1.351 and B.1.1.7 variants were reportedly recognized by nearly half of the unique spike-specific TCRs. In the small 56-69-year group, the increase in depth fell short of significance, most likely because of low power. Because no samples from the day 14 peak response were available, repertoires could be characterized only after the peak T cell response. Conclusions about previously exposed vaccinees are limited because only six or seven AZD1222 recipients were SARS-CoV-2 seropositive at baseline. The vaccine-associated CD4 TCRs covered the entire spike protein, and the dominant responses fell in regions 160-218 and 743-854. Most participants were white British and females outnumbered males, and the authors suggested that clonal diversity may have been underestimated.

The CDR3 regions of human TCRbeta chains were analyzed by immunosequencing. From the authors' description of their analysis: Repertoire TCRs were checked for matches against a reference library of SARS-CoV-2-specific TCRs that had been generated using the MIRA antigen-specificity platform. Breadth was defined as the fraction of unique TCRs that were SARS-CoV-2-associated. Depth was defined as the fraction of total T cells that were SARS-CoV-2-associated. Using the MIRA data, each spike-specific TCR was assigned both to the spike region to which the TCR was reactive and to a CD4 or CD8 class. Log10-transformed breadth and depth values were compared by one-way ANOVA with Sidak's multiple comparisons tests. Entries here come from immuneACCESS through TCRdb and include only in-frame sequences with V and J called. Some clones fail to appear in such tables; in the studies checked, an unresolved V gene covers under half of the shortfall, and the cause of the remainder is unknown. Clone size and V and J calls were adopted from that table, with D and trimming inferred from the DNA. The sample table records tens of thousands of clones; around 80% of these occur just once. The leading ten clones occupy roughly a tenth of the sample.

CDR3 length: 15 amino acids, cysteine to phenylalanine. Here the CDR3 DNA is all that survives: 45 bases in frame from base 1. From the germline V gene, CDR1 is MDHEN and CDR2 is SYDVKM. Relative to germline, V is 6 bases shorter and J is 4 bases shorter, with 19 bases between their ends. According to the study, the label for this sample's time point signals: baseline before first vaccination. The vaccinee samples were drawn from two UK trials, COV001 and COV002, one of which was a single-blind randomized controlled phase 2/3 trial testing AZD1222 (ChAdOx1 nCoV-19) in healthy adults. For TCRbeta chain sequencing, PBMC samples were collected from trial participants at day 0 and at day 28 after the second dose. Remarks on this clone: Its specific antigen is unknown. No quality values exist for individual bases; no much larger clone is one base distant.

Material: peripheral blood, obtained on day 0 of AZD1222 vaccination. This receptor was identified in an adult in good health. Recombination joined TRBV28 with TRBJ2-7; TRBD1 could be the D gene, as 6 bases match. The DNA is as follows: TGTGCCAGCAGCCCGCCCAGGGGCGGCCGGTACGAGCAGTACTTC. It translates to CASSPPRGGRYEQYF.